This T cell receptor beta chain was obtained from a study of shared clonotypes between healthy human individuals. The study's findings and limits: For naive CD4 cells, around 5% of clonotypes were shared across a few donors.

In the case of this clone: Its specificity is not known.

Germline V gene lookup returns CDR1 MNHEY and CDR2 SMNVEV (reference sequence). J lost 7 bases, V lost 8 bases, and 5 bases had no gene match. This CDR3 spans 12 amino acids. TCRdb's table, derived via immunoSEQ multiplex PCR, lists solely in-frame clones and lacks some. The sample holds hundreds of thousands of clones, more than 95% seen once. Sequencing input: naive CD4+ T cells sorted from blood. Subset indicated: CD45RA+ positively selected. The chain joins TRBV27 to TRBJ2-4, with 7 bases aligning to TRBD2. This clonotype was obtained from a woman aged 30 to 39 in good health. The CDR3 region has the DNA TGTGCCAGCGGACTAGACGCGAACATTCAGTACTTC. Encoded protein: CASGLDANIQYF.